The 28 T cell receptor beta chains in this list originate from one sample, sequenced in a study of a mutant IDH1 vaccine in newly diagnosed glioma. Clones were sequenced by immunoSEQ multiplex PCR, and TCRdb holds only the in-frame ones, with some missing. The repertoire holds about 56,000 clones, around 86% seen once, with approximately 1.4% in the top ten. Stated time point: week 23, last vaccination. Every vaccine dose comprised 300 ug of mutant IDH1 20-mer peptide plus topical imiquimod. Their specific antigens are unknown. The specimen comprised PBMCs, sampled from a glioma patient whose treatment included an IDH1 peptide vaccine. Every receptor here comes from a man in his forties or fifties with glioma.

The chain joins TRBV21-1 to TRBJ1-5. TRBV21-1 corresponds to a pseudogene. The CDR3 extends over 18 amino acids. In DNA form, the CDR3 reads TGTGCCAGCCCTCTTAACTTTCCCGGAGTCGATAGCAATCAGCCCCAGCATTTT. Translating gives CASPLNFPGVDSNQPQHF.

V is TRBV25-1 and J is TRBJ1-2; D is undetermined. The CDR3 spans 12 residues. Trimming stripped 8 bases from V and 4 bases from J, with 11 bases between. The germline V gene encodes CDR1 MGHDK and CDR2 SYGVNS. CDR3 DNA: TGTGCCAGCCCCTTACAGTTCTATGGCTACACCTTC. It encodes CASPLQFYGYTF.

J is TRBJ1-5 and V is TRBV18; no definite D call. The V and J ends lost 2 bases and 3 bases respectively, with 11 bases between them. CDR1 is KGHSH, CDR2 LQKENI, per germline. The CDR3 is made up of 15 amino acids. Written as DNA, the CDR3 is TGTGCCAGCTCACCATCGTCCCAGAACAATCAGCCCCAGCATTTT. As protein: CASSPSSQNNQPQHF.

The rearrangement links TRBV10-3 to TRBJ2-5; 8 nucleotides line up with TRBD1. The V gene end was trimmed by 2 bases and the J gene end by 5 bases; junction bases not matched to a gene: 13. The germline V gene encodes CDR1 ENHRY and CDR2 SYGVKD. This CDR3 comprises 17 residues. CDR3 coding DNA: TGTGCCATCAGTGAGATTTCAGGGGGCGTCGGTTCGGAGACCCAGTACTTC. It encodes CAISEISGGVGSETQYF.

For the CDR3, the DNA is TGTGCCAGCAGACCCCCGGGGGGGGACAAAGAGACCCAGTACTTC. Amino acids: CASRPPGGDKETQYF. The rearrangement uses TRBV7-9 and TRBJ2-5, with TRBD2 matching 8 bases. Germline V gives CDR1 SEHNR, CDR2 FQNEAQ (reference sequence). CDR3 size: 15 residues. Trimming removed 6 bases from V and 3 bases from J; junction bases left unmatched: 9.

This clone was seen a single time. This sample also contains other DNA sequences that code for the same CDR3. The chain employs TRBV19 and TRBJ1-1; a weak D match, TRBD1 (5 bases). Germline V gene lookup returns CDR1 LNHDA and CDR2 SQIVND (reference sequence). The CDR3 consists of 14 residues. Deletions cut 2 bases from V and 2 bases from J, with 9 bases between. The CDR3 nucleotides read TGTGCCAGTAGTATACAGGGAGGAAACACTGAAGCTTTCTTT. Translating gives CASSIQGGNTEAFF.

V is TRBV27 and J is TRBJ2-4, with D perhaps matching TRBD2 (5 bases). CDR1 is MNHEY, CDR2 SMNVEV, per germline (reference sequence). V lost 3 bases and J 8 bases, leaving 14 bases between the germline ends. This CDR3 is built from 14 residues. CDR3 amino acids: CASSLGSGQDIQYF. CDR3 nucleotides: TGTGCCAGCAGTTTGGGGAGTGGGCAGGACATTCAGTACTTC.

The rearrangement joins TRBV6-1 to TRBJ2-1; D unresolved. The ends were cut back, 2 bases at V and 4 bases at J, with 12 bases in the middle. Germline-derived CDR1 and CDR2 are MNHNS and SASEGT. The CDR3 has 15 residues. DNA of the CDR3: TGTGCCAGCAGTGAAAAGGCGGCGGAGTACAATGAGCAGTTCTTC. Its protein is CASSEKAAEYNEQFF.

This clone was observed a few times. The chain joins TRBV5-1 to TRBJ2-7; weak D call: TRBD2 (6 bases). The V end lost 4 bases, the J end lost 6 bases, and 17 bases lay between the germline ends. The CDR3 length is 14 residues. Germline-derived CDR1 and CDR2 are SGHRS and YFSETQ. As DNA, the CDR3 is TGCGCCAGCAGCAGCTACGGGGGTCAGGGCGAGCAGTACTTC. Amino acid sequence: CASSSYGGQGEQYF. The full variable domain, completed using reference TRBV5-1 and TRBJ2-7, is KAGVTQTPRYLIKTRGQQVTLSCSPISGHRSVSWYQQTPGQGLQFLFEYFSETQRNKGNFPGRFSGRQFSNSRSEMNVSTLELGDSALYLCASSSYGGQGEQYFGPGTRLTVT.

The rearrangement uses TRBV19 and TRBJ2-4; 7 nucleotides match TRBD1. The V gene's germline CDR1 is LNHDA and CDR2 SQIVND (reference sequence). The CDR3 length is 13 residues. Trimming took 5 bases from V and 5 from J; bases not matched to a gene: 3. Here the CDR3 DNA reads TGTGCCAGTAGTGAACAGGGGCAAAACATTCAGTACTTC. Encoded protein: CASSEQGQNIQYF.

V gene TRBV5-1 combines with J gene TRBJ2-7; tentatively, D is TRBD2 (6 bases). The CDR3 consists of 14 residues. V gave up 2 bases and J gave up 5 bases, with 14 bases separating them. Germline-derived CDR1 and CDR2 are SGHRS and YFSETQ. The CDR3 nucleotides are TGCGCCAGCAGCTTTGTGCCGGGAGTTGACGAGCAGTACTTC. Amino acids: CASSFVPGVDEQYF.

V gene TRBV27 combines with J gene TRBJ2-7, with no clear D. Germline V CDR1 and CDR2: MNHEY, SMNVEV (reference sequence). The CDR3 contains 13 residues. The V end was cut by 3 bases, the J end by 2 bases, with 8 bases between. The CDR3 region is CASSFTATYEQYF. CDR3 nucleotide sequence: TGTGCCAGCAGTTTTACCGCAACCTACGAGCAGTACTTC.

The V call is TRBV11-1, the J call TRBJ2-7; tentatively, D is TRBD1 or TRBD2 (6 bases each). Per germline, CDR1 SGHAT and CDR2 FQDESV (reference sequence). The CDR3 has 13 amino acids. Trimming shortened V by 3 bases and J by 3 bases, and 9 bases separated the two germline ends. In DNA, the CDR3 is TGTGCCAGCAGCTTGGGGGGCCGCTACGAGCAGTACTTC. Protein sequence: CASSLGGRYEQYF.

The chain has TRBV19 and TRBJ1-3, with D perhaps TRBD1 (6 bases). In germline, CDR1 is LNHDA, CDR2 SQIVND (reference sequence). This CDR3 has 13 residues. Trimming took 11 bases from V and 1 from J, leaving 12 bases between them. The CDR3 spells CAVKGGSGNTIYF. In DNA form, the CDR3 reads TGTGCCGTAAAAGGGGGATCTGGAAACACCATATATTTT.

The chain is built from TRBV9 and TRBJ2-1; perhaps TRBD2 as D (6 bases). V was shortened by 0 bases and J by 3 bases, with 16 bases between the two germline ends. The CDR3 sequence is 17 residues long. Germline assignment: CDR1 SGDLS and CDR2 YYNGEE. In DNA form, the CDR3 reads TGTGCCAGCAGCGTAGGTCTGAACACGGGGGTCTACAATGAGCAGTTCTTC. Amino acids: CASSVGLNTGVYNEQFF.

This sequence joins TRBV19 and TRBJ2-1, with 10 bases lining up with TRBD1. With 6 bases clipped from V and 7 bases from J, the junction kept 6 bases outside the gene matches. The germline V gene encodes CDR1 LNHDA and CDR2 SQIVND (reference sequence). CDR3 length equals 14 residues. The CDR3, as DNA: TGTGCCAGTAGAGACAGGGGGCAAAGGAATGAGCAGTTCTTC. Translated: CASRDRGQRNEQFF.

J is TRBJ1-2 and V is TRBV7-2, with D perhaps TRBD1 (6 bases). The CDR3 consists of 12 residues. Trimming removed 5 bases at V and 8 bases at J, with 12 bases between. Looked up from germline, CDR1 is SGHTA and CDR2 is FQGNSA. The CDR3 DNA follows: TGTGCCAGCAGCGAAACAGGGTACGGCTACACCTTC. It encodes CASSETGYGYTF.

The rearrangement links TRBV20-1 to TRBJ2-3; D not resolved. Germline loops: CDR1 DFQATT, CDR2 SNEGSKA (reference sequence). This CDR3 is built from 11 residues. V was pared by 7 bases and J by 2 bases, with 7 bases between. For the CDR3, the DNA is TGCAGTGTCCCGATCACAGATACGCAGTATTTT. Its translation is CSVPITDTQYF.

The CDR3 loop is CASSGGGSTDTQYF. As DNA, the CDR3 is TGTGCCAGTAGTGGCGGTGGTAGCACAGATACGCAGTATTTT. V gene TRBV19 combines with J gene TRBJ2-3, with D unresolved. CDR3 size: 14 residues. Trimming pared 5 bases from V and 0 bases from J, leaving 9 bases between. The V gene's germline CDR1 is LNHDA and CDR2 SQIVND (reference sequence). The variable domain in full, completed from reference TRBV19 and TRBJ2-3, reads DGGITQSPKYLFRKEGQNVTLSCEQNLNHDAMYWYRQDPGQGLRLIYYSQIVNDFQKGDIAEGYSVSREKKESFPLTVTSAQKNPTAFYLCASSGGGSTDTQYFGPGTRLTVL.

This clone appeared a single time. V gene TRBV10-3 combines with J gene TRBJ2-1; tentatively, D is TRBD2 (5 bases). V lost 4 bases to trimming and J lost 6 bases, with 7 bases between them. The CDR3 spans 12 residues. The germline gives CDR1 ENHRY, CDR2 SYGVKD. This chain's CDR3 is CAISGGANEQFF. The CDR3 bases are TGTGCCATCAGTGGGGGAGCCAATGAGCAGTTCTTC.

The chain couples TRBV5-1 to TRBJ2-7, with D possibly TRBD2 on 5 matching bases. With 1 base removed from V and 5 bases from J, the gap between germline ends came to 13 bases. CDR1 and CDR2 (germline): SGHRS, YFSETQ. The CDR3 spans 14 residues. CDR3 residues: CASSLPGTVHEQYF. The CDR3 nucleotides read TGCGCCAGCAGCTTGCCGGGAACGGTCCACGAGCAGTACTTC.

The chain joins TRBV5-4 to TRBJ1-2; no clear D gene. CDR1 and CDR2 from the germline V gene are SGHNT and YYREEE (reference sequence). V was clipped by 0 bases and J by 0 bases, with 12 bases between them. This CDR3 is 16 amino acids long. CDR3 region: CASSLVNWRANYGYTF. CDR3 bases: TGTGCCAGCAGCTTGGTCAACTGGCGAGCTAACTATGGCTACACCTTC.

This chain joins TRBV27 and TRBJ2-7; 11 bases map to TRBD2. V was pared by 5 bases and J by 6 bases, with 9 bases of the junction left unmatched. Germline values: CDR1 MNHEY, CDR2 SMNVEV (reference sequence). CDR3 length equals 15 residues. The CDR3 protein is CASSPPPGLAAEQYF. CDR3 nucleotide sequence: TGTGCCAGCAGTCCCCCGCCGGGACTAGCGGCCGAGCAGTACTTC.

This chain connects TRBV5-4 to TRBJ2-1; no definite D call. The CDR3 is made up of 11 amino acids. Germline V gene sequence: CDR1 SGHNT, CDR2 YYREEE (reference sequence). Trimming removed 2 bases at V and 6 bases at J, with 3 bases between. Here the CDR3 DNA reads TGTGCCAGCAGCTTTTCCAATGAGCAGTTCTTC. Translating gives CASSFSNEQFF.

The chain joins TRBV28 to TRBJ1-2, with 7 bases lining up with TRBD1. V trimming: 5 bases; J trimming: 3 bases; junction bases outside the gene matches: 12. This CDR3 region has 16 residues. The V gene's germline CDR1 is MDHEN and CDR2 SYDVKM. CDR3 bases: TGTGCCAGCAGTCCAACTCCTGGAGGGGGCCACTATGGCTACACCTTC. Protein sequence: CASSPTPGGGHYGYTF.

The CDR3 loop is CAISAQTGNTEAFF. The CDR3 DNA is TGTGCCATCAGCGCCCAGACAGGGAACACTGAAGCTTTCTTT. The chain is built from TRBV10-3 and TRBJ1-1; D is possibly TRBD1 (6 bases). Germline V lookup: CDR1 ENHRY, CDR2 SYGVKD. The CDR3 covers 14 residues. Between the trimmed V and J ends, which lost 6 bases and 1 base, there was a span of 12 bases.

The rearrangement uses TRBV7-8 and TRBJ2-7; 8 bases are a match to TRBD1. Trimming took 1 base from V and 2 from J; bases not matched to a gene: 1. Per the germline V gene, CDR1 is SGHVS and CDR2 is FQNEAQ. This CDR3 contains 14 residues. CDR3 in DNA: TGTGCCAGCAGCTTAGGGGACAGGACCTACGAGCAGTACTTC. It codes for CASSLGDRTYEQYF.

J is TRBJ2-7 and V is TRBV27; TRBD1 might be the D (5 bases). The CDR3 covers 13 residues. Trimming took 6 bases from V and 1 from J, leaving 10 bases between them. Germline assignment: CDR1 MNHEY and CDR2 SMNVEV (reference sequence). CDR3 loop: CASRGQGSYEQYF. For the CDR3, the DNA is TGTGCCAGCAGGGGGCAGGGATCCTACGAGCAGTACTTC.